This T cell receptor beta chain was identified in a study of blood T cell repertoires in COVID-19 (dated by TCRdb to 2018 to 2020). With regard to the full study: Collaborator samples came from the United States, Italy and Spain and covered acute and convalescent phases of COVID-19. The material from the prospective study consisted of cDNA or gDNA derived from T cells, B-cell-depleted T cells, or PBMCs. Subjects who had been exposed to COVID-19, were actively infected with it, or had recovered from it provided the deeply sampled blood TCRbeta repertoires that made up the dataset. The repertoires were made available in a free public database intended to serve as a resource for research on the immune response to SARS-CoV-2. The samples were drawn from the first 160 participants of the ongoing ImmuneRACE study and from over a thousand subjects provided by 6 global collaborators. Nearly every sample came with metadata listing a de-identified subject ID, COVID-19 status, age in years and sex. Where available, HLA class I and class II types were obtained from metadata supplied by the sample provider rather than from assay-based typing. General conclusions and limits of the study: The amount of clinical and demographic metadata varied by source and participant and was provided uncurated.

For this clone: Its antigen remains undetermined. One base away there is no much larger clone; base qualities are not given.

Participants in the prospective study were aged about 18 to 90 years, lived in about two dozen United States geographic areas, and enrolled through a virtual design. In the prospective study, participants were assigned to cohorts based on the clinical history participants reported in a screening survey and a study questionnaire. Recovered participants in ImmuneRACE Cohort 3 were defined as having two consecutive negative NP/OP PCR tests, clearance from a healthcare professional, or resolution of symptoms. Mobile phlebotomists in the prospective study collected whole blood, serum and a nasopharyngeal or oropharyngeal swab from every participant. Over a roughly two-month period, participants in the prospective study had the option of providing additional blood draws and questionnaires. Prospective study blood samples were shipped either frozen or at room temperature before DNA extraction. V and J are trimmed by 6 bases and 4 bases, and the gene matches miss 7 bases of the junction. There are 14 amino acids in the CDR3, from cysteine to phenylalanine inclusive. The CDR3 DNA has 42 bases and is translated from base 1. For CDR1 and CDR2, the germline V gene lists ENHRY and SYGVKD.

TCRbeta CDR3 regions were amplified from genomic DNA by means of the immunoSEQ Assay, a bias-controlled multiplex PCR. For the original study's pipeline: The number of nucleated cells in each sample was estimated from the amplification of reference gene primers within the assay. Sequence reads were collapsed and filtered to measure the absolute abundance of every unique TCRbeta CDR3 rearrangement. For each sample, productive Simpson clonality was calculated as the square root of Simpson's diversity index over productive rearrangements. TCRdb carries this immuneACCESS record with in-frame sequences only. Its versions omit some clonotypes, under half of them owing to an unresolved V gene in the studies checked, with the rest unexplained. V, J and clone size derive from that table, while D and trimming were established from the DNA sequence. A total of about 320,000 clones appear in this sample, roughly 90% of them only once. 8.9% of the sample comes from the top ten.

The source material was PBMCs or T cells enriched from blood (not recorded which). The chain uses TRBV10-3 and TRBJ2-3, and TRBD1 aligns with 7 junction nucleotides. This TCR derives from a woman aged 18-35 years who had recovered from COVID-19. CDR3 region: CAIRTTGTPDTQYF. Read as DNA, the sequence is TGTGCCATCAGAACGACAGGGACCCCAGATACGCAGTATTTT.